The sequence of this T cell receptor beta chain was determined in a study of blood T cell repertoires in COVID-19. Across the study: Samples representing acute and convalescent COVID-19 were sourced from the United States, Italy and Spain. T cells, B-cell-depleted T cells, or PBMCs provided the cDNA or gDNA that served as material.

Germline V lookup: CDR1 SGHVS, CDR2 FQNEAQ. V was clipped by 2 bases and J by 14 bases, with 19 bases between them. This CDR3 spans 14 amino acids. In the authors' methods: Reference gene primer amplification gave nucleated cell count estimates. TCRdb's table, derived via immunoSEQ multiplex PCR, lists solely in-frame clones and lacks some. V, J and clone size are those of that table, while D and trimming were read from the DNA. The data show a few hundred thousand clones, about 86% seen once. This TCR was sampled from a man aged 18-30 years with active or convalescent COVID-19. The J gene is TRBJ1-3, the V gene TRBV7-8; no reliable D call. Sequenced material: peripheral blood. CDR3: CASSLSLHEGSLYF. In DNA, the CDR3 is TGTGCCAGCAGCTTAAGTTTGCACGAGGGCTCCCTATATTTT.